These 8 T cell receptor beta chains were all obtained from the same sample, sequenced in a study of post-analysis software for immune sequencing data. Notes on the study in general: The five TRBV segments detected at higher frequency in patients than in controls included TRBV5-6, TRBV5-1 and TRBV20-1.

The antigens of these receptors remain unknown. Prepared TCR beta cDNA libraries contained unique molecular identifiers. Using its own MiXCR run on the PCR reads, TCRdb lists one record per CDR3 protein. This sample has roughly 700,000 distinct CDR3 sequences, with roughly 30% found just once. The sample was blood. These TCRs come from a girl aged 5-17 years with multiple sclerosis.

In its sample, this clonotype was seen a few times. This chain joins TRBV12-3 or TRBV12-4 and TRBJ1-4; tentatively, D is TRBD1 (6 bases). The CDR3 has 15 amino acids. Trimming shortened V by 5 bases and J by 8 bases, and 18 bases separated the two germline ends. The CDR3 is CASSPLNGGGEKLFF. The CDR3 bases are TGTGCCAGCAGTCCTCTAAATGGGGGCGGCGAAAAACTGTTTTTT.

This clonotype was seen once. The CDR3 DNA is TGCAGCGTCCTGGGACAGCGATGTGGCTACACCTTC. This translates into CSVLGQRCGYTF. V and J are TRBV29-1 and TRBJ1-2, with 7 bases that match TRBD1. The J segment lost 7 bases and the V segment lost 6 bases, leaving 8 bases of the junction unmatched. This CDR3 spans 12 amino acids. Germline V gene sequence: CDR1 SQVTM, CDR2 ANQGSEA.

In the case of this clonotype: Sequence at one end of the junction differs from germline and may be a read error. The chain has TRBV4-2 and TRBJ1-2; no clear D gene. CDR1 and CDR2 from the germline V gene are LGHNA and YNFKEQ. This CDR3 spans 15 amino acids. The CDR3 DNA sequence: TGTGCCAGCAGCCAAGATTTGGGGAACGACTATGACTACACCTTC. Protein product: CASSQDLGNDYDYTF.

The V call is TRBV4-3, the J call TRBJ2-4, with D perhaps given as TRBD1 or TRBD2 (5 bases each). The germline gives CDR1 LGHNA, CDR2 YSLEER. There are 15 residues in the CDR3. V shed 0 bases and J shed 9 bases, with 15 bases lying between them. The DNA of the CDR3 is TGCGCCAGCAGCCAAGACAGGGACGAGTTGGGCATTCAGTACTTC. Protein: CASSQDRDELGIQYF.

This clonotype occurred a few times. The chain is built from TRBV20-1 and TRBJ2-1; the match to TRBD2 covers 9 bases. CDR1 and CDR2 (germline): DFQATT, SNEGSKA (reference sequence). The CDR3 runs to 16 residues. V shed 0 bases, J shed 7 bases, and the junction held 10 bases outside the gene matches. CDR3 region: CSARDKVAGGRNEQFF. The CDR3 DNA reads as TGCAGTGCTAGAGATAAGGTGGCGGGAGGGAGGAATGAGCAGTTCTTC.

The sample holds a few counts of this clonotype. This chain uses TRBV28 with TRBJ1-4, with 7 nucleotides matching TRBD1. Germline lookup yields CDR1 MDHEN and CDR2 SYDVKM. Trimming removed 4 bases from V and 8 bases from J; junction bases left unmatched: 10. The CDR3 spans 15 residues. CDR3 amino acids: CASSSTRDRGEKLFF. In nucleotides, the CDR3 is TGTGCCAGCAGTTCCACCCGGGACAGAGGCGAAAAACTGTTTTTT.

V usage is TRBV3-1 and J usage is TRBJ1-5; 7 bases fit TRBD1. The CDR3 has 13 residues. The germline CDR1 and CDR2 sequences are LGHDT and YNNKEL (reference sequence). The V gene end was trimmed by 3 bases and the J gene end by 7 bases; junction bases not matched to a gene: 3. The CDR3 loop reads CASSQGTEQPQHF. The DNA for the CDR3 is TGTGCCAGCAGCCAGGGGACAGAACAGCCCCAGCATTTT. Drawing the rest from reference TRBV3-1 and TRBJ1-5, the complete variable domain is DTAVSQTPKYLVTQMGNDKSIKCEQNLGHDTMYWYKQDSKKFLKIMFSYNNKELIINETVPNRFSPKSPDKAHLNLHINSLELGDSAVYFCASSQGTEQPQHFGDGTRLSIL.

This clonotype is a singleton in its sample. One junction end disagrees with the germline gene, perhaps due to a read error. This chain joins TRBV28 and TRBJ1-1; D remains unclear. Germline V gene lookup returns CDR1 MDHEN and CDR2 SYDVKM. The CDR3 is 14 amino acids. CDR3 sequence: CAGSFASPNTEAFF. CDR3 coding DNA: TGTGCCGGCAGTTTTGCCAGCCCGAACACTGAAGCTTTCTTT. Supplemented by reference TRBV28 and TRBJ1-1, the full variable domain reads DVKVTQSSRYLVKRTGEKVFLECVQDMDHENMFWYRQDPGLGLRLIYFSYDVKMKEKGDIPEGYSVSREKKERFSLILESASTNQTSMYLCAGSFASPNTEAFFGQGTRLTVV.